This T cell receptor (beta chain) derives from a study of Graves' ophthalmopathy and Graves' hyperthyroidism. General study results and limits: In separating ophthalmopathy from stable hyperthyroidism, a 13-signature model achieved approximately 91% sensitivity and approximately 80% specificity. The model predicted ophthalmopathy progression with 70.59% sensitivity and 72.22% specificity.

TCR beta CDR3 amplification used RNA transcripts. HTBI primers primed a first-round RT-PCR, and a second-round multiplex PCR followed. TCRdb reprocessed the multiplex PCR reads via MiXCR and lists one record per CDR3 protein. The top ten hold around 19% of the sample, which has 40,000 to 45,000 distinct CDR3 sequences, about 51% seen once. This CDR3 is 15 amino acids long. Looked up from germline, CDR1 is SGHTA and CDR2 is FQGNSA. Trimming removed 3 bases from V and 1 base from J; junction bases left unmatched: 4. This clonotype came up many times. No antigen is known for it. The sequenced sample consisted of peripheral blood. This receptor was taken from an adult man with Graves' ophthalmopathy. The rearrangement links TRBV7-2 to TRBJ2-3; TRBD1 agrees at 7 bases. CDR3 sequence reads: CASSFLDRGTDTQYF. The DNA for the CDR3 is TGTGCCAGCAGCTTCCTCGACAGGGGCACAGATACGCAGTATTTT. Combining the CDR3 with reference TRBV7-2 and TRBJ2-3 gives the whole variable domain GAGVSQSPSNKVTEKGKDVELRCDPISGHTALYWYRQSLGQGLEFLIYFQGNSAPDKSGLPSDRFSAERTGGSVSTLTIQRTQQEDSAVYLCASSFLDRGTDTQYFGPGTRLTVL.